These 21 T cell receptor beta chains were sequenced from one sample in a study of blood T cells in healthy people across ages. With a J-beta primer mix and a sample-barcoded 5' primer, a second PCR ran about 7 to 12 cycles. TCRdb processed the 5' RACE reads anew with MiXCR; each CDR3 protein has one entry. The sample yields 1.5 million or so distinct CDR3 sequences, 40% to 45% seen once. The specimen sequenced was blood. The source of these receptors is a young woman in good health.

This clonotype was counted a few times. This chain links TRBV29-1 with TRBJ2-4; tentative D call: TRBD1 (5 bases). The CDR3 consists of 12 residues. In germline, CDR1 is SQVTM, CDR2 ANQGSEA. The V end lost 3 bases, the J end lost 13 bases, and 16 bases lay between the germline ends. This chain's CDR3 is CSVEGRVDEQYF. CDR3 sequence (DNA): TGCAGCGTTGAGGGGCGTGTGGATGAGCAGTACTTC.

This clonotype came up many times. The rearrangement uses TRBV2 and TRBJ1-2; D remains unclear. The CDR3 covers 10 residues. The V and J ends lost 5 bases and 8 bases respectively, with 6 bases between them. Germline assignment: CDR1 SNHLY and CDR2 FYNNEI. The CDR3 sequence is CASSLEGYTF. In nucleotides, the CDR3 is TGTGCCAGCAGTCTGGAAGGCTACACCTTC. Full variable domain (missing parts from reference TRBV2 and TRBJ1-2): EPEVTQTPSHQVTQMGQEVILRCVPISNHLYFYWYRQILGQKVEFLVSFYNNEISEKSEIFDDQFSVERPDGSNFTLKIRSTKLEDSAMYFCASSLEGYTFGSGTRLTVV.

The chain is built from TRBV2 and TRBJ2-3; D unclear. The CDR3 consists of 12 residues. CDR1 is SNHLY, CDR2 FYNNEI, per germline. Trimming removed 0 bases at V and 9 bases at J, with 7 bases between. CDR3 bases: TGTGCCAGCAGTGAAGCGGGTTGGACGCAGTATTTT. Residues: CASSEAGWTQYF.

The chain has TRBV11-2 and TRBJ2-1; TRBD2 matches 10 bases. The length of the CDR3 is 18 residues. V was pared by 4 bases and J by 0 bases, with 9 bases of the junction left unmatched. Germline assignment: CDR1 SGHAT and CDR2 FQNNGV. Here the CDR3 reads CASSYSIAGGLSYNEQFF. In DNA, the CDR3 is TGTGCCAGCAGCTACTCTATAGCGGGGGGCCTCTCCTACAATGAGCAGTTCTTC.

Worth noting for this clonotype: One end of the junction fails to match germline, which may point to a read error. CDR3 protein: CASSSPANNKQFF. In DNA form, the CDR3 reads TGTGCCAGCAGCTCCCCGGCTAACAATAAGCAGTTCTTC. J is TRBJ2-1 and V is TRBV7-2; D is undetermined. The CDR3 is 13 residues long. Germline-derived CDR1 and CDR2 are SGHTA and FQGNSA.

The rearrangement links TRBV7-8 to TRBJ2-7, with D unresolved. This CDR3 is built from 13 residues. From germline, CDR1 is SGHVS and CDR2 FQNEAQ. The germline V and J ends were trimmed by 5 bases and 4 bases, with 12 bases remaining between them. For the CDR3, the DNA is TGTGCCAGCAGCAACAACCACCTGTACGAGCAGTACTTC. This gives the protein CASSNNHLYEQYF.

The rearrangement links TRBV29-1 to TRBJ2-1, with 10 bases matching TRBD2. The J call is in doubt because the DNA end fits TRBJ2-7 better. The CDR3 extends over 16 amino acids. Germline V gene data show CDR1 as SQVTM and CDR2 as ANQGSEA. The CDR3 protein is CSARGLAESSYNEQYF. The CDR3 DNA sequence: TGCAGCGCAAGAGGACTAGCGGAAAGCTCCTACAATGAGCAGTACTTC.

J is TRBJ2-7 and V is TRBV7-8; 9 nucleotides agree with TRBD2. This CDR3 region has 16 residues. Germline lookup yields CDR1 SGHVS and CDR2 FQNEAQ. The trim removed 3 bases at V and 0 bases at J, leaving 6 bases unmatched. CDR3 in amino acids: CASSLGTSRGSYEQYF. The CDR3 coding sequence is TGTGCCAGCAGCTTGGGGACTAGCAGGGGCTCCTACGAGCAGTACTTC.

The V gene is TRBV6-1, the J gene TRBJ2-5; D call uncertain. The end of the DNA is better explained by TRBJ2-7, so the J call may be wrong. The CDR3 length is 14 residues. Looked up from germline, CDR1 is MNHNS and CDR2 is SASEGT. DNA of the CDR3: TGTGCCAGCAGTGATTCCGGGTTTGGATACGAGCAGTACTTC. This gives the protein CASSDSGFGYEQYF.

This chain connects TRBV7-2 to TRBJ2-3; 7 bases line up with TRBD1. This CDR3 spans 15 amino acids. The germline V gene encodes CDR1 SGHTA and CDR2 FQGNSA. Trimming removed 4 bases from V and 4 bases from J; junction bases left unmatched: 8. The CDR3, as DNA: TGTGCCAGCAGCTGGCCGACAGGGTACGCAGATACGCAGTATTTT. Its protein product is CASSWPTGYADTQYF.

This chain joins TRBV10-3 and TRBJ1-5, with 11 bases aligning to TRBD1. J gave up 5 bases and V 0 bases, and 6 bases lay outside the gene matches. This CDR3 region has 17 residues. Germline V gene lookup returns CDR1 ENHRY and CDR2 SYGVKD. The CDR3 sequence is CAISESGWGQGDQPQHF. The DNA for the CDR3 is TGTGCCATCAGTGAGTCGGGCTGGGGACAGGGGGATCAGCCCCAGCATTTT.

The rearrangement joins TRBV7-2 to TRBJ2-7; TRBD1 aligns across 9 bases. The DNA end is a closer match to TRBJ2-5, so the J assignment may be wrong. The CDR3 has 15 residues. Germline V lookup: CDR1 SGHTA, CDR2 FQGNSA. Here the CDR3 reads CASSFRQGVFETQYF. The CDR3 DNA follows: TGTGCCAGCAGCTTTAGACAGGGGGTTTTTGAGACCCAGTACTTC.

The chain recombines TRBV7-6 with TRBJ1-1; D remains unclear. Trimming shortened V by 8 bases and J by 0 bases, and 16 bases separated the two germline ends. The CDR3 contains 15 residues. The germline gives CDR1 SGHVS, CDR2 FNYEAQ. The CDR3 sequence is CASRSPGGLNTEAFF. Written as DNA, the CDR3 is TGTGCCAGCCGCTCCCCGGGAGGGCTGAACACTGAAGCTTTCTTT. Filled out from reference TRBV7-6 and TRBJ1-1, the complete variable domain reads GAGVSQSPRYKVTKRGQDVALRCDPISGHVSLYWYRQALGQGPEFLTYFNYEAQQDKSGLPNDRFSAERPEGSISTLTIQRTEQRDSAMYRCASRSPGGLNTEAFFGQGTRLTVV.

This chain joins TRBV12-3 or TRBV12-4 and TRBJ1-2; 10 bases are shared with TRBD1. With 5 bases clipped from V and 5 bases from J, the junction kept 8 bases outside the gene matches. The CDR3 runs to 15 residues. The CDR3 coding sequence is TGTGCCAGCAGTCCGACAGGGGGCATAGGATATGGCTACACCTTC. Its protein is CASSPTGGIGYGYTF.

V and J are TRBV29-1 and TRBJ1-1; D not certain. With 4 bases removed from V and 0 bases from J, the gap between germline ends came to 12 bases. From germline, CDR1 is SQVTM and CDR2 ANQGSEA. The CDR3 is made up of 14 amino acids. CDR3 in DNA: TGCAGCGTTGCCGGAGTTCTGTTGAACACTGAAGCTTTCTTT. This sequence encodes CSVAGVLLNTEAFF.

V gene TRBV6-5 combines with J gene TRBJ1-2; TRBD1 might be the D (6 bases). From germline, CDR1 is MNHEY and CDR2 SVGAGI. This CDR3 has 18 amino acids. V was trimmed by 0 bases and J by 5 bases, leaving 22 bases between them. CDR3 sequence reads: CASSYSIIGAEGQYGYTF. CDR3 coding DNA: TGTGCCAGCAGTTACTCGATTATCGGCGCCGAGGGACAATATGGCTACACCTTC.

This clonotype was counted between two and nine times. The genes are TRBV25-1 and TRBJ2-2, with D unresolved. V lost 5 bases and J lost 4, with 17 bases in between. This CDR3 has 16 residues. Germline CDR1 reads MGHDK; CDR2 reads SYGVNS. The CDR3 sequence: CASSLPTPLGTGELFF. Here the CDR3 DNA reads TGTGCCAGCAGTCTCCCCACACCCCTGGGCACCGGGGAGCTGTTTTTT.

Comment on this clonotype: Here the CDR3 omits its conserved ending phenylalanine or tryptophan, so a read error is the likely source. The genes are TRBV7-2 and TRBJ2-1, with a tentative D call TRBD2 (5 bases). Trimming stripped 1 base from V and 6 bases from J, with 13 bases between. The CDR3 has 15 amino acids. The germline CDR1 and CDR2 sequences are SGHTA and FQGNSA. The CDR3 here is CASSLDGSPSNEQFS. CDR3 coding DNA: TGTGCCAGCAGCTTAGATGGGAGTCCATCCAATGAGCAGTTCTCC.

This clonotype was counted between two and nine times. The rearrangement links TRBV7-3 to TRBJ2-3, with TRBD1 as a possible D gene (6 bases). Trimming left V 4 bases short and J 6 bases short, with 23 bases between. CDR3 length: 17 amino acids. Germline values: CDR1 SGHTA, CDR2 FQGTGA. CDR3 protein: CASSSAPRDTRFDTQYF. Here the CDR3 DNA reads TGTGCCAGCAGCTCGGCCCCCCGGGACACCCGGTTTGATACGCAGTATTTT.

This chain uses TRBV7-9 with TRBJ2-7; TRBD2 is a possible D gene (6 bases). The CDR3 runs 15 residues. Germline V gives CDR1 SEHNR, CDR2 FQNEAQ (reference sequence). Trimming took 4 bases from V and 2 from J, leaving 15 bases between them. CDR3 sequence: CASSSDPGGTYEQYF. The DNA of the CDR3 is TGTGCCAGCAGCTCCGACCCCGGGGGTACCTACGAGCAGTACTTC.

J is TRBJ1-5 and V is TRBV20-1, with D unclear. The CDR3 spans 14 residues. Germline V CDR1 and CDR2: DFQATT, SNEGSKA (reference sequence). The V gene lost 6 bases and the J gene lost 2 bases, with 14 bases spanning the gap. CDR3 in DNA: TGCAGTGCCACGCCCCGGGCGGGCAATCAGCCCCAGCATTTT. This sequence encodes CSATPRAGNQPQHF.